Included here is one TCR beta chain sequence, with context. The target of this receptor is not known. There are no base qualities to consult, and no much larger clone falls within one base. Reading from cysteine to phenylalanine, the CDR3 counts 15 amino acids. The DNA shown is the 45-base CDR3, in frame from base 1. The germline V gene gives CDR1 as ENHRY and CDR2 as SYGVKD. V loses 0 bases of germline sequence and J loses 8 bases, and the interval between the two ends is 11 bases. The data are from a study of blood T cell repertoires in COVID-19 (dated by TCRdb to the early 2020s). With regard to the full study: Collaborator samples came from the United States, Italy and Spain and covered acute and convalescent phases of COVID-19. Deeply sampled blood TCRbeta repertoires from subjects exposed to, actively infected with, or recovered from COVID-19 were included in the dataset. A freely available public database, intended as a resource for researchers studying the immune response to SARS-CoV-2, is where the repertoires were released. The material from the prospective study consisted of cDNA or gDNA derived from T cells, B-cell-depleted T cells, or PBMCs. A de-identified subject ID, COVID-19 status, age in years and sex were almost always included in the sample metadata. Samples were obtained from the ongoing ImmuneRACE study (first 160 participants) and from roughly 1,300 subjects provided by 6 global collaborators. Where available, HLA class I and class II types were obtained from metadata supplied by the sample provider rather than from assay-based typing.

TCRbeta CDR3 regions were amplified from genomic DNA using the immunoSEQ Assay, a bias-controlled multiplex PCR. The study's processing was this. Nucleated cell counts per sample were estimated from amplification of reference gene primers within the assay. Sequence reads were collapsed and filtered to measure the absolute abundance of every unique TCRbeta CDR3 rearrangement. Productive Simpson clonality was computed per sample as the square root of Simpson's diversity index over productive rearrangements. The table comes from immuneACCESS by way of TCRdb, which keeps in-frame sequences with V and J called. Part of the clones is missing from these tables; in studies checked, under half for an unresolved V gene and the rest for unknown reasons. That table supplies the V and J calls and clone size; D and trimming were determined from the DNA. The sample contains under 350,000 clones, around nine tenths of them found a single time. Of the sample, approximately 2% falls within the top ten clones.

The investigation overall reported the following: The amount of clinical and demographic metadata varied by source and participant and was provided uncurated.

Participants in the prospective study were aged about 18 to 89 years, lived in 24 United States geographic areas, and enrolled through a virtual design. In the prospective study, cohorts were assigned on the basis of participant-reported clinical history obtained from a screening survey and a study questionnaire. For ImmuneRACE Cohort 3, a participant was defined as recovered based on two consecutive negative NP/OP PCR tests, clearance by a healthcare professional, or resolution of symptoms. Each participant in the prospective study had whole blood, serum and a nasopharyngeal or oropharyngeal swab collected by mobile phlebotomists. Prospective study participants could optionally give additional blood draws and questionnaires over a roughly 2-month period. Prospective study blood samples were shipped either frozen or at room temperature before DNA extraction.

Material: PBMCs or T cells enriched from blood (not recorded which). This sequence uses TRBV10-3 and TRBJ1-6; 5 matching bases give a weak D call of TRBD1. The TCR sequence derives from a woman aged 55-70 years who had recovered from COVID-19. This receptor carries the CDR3 CAISESRVTDSPLHF. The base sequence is TGTGCCATCAGTGAGTCCAGGGTTACCGATTCACCCCTCCACTTT.